The clone carrying this T cell receptor (beta chain) was seen a handful of times. This sample is drawn from a study of blood T cell repertoires in COVID-19. The ends were cut back, 5 bases at V and 0 bases at J, with 13 bases in the middle. The length of the CDR3 is 16 residues. Germline assignment: CDR1 SSHAT and CDR2 FNYEAQ (reference sequence). Original data processing: The assay estimated nucleated cells by amplifying reference gene primers. Here immunoSEQ multiplex PCR was the method, and the copy in TCRdb shows in-frame clones only, minus some. For V, J and clone size, that table is used; D and trimming come from the DNA. The sample lists around 120,000 clones, more than 75% occurring once.

The specimen sequenced was peripheral blood. The J gene is TRBJ2-2, the V gene TRBV7-7; possible D gene TRBD1, 6 bases. The sequence came from a man aged 45-65 years with acute or convalescent COVID-19. CDR3 amino acids: CASSKTGTSNTGELFF. The CDR3 bases are TGTGCCAGCAGCAAAACCGGGACATCGAACACCGGGGAGCTGTTTTTT.